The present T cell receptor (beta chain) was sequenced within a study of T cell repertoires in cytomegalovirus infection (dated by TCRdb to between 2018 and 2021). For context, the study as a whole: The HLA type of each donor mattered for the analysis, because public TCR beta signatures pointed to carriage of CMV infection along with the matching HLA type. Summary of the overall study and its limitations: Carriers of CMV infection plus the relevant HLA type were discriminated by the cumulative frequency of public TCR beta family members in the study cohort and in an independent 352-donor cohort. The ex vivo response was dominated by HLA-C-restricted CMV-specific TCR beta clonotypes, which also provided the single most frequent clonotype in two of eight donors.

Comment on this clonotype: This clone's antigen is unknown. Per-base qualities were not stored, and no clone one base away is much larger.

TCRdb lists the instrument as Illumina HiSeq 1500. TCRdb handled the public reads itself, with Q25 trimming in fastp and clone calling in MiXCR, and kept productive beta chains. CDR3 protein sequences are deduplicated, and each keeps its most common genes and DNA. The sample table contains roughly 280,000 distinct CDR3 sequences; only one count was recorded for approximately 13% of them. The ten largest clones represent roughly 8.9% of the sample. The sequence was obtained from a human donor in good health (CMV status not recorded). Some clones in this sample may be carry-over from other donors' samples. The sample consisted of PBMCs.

This receptor has the CDR3 CSARDVAGTGRSYEQYF. The DNA sequence is given as TGCAGTGCTAGAGATGTCGCCGGGACAGGGCGGTCCTACGAGCAGTACTTC. The sequence is built from TRBV20-1 and TRBJ2-7; 9 bases in the middle match TRBD1. Trimming accounts for 0 bases at V and 1 base at J, while the number of junction bases matched to no gene is 10. Spanning cysteine to phenylalanine, the CDR3 consists of 17 amino acids. Of all the DNA, just the CDR3 is kept, 51 bases in frame from base 1. CDR1 DFQATT and CDR2 SNEGSKA were looked up in the germline V gene (reference sequence).